Presented here are 15 T cell receptor beta chains from one specimen sequenced in a study of blood T cells in healthy people across ages. Through a sample-barcoded 5' primer and a J-beta primer mix, a second PCR was run for roughly 6 to 12 cycles. Each CDR3 protein gets one entry after TCRdb re-called the 5' RACE reads with MiXCR. The sample lists 1.8 million or so distinct CDR3 sequences; about two fifths were seen once. Sequenced input: blood. The receptor source for this set is a human donor in good health.

The rearrangement uses TRBV9 and TRBJ2-3; TRBD2 matches 7 bases. The CDR3 sequence is 16 residues long. Trimming took 0 bases from V and 5 from J; bases not matched to a gene: 9. Germline V gives CDR1 SGDLS, CDR2 YYNGEE. In nucleotides, the CDR3 is TGTGCCAGCAGCGTAGGTGGGAAGGGGAGGGGAGATACGCAGTATTTT. Protein sequence: CASSVGGKGRGDTQYF.

The chain is built from TRBV12-3 or TRBV12-4 and TRBJ1-1; the D is unclear. V was trimmed by 4 bases and J by 1 base, leaving 10 bases between them. The CDR3 consists of 14 residues. The CDR3 is CASSYYGRNTEAFF. The CDR3 DNA follows: TGTGCCAGCAGTTATTACGGGAGGAACACTGAAGCTTTCTTT.

This clonotype was seen a few times. This chain joins TRBV10-3 and TRBJ1-2, with a weak D call TRBD1 (6 bases). CDR1 and CDR2 (germline): ENHRY, SYGVKD. CDR3 length: 13 amino acids. Trimming took 10 bases from V and 6 from J, leaving 18 bases between them. CDR3 protein: CASEQGLRDGYTF. The CDR3 bases are TGTGCCAGTGAACAGGGTCTTAGAGATGGCTACACCTTC.

The V call is TRBV4-1, the J call TRBJ2-7, with a weak D call TRBD2 (7 bases). Deletions cut 0 bases from V and 4 bases from J, with 16 bases between. The CDR3 runs to 16 residues. CDR1 is MGHRA and CDR2 is YSYEKL in the germline V gene. The CDR3 nucleotides read TGCGCCAGCAGCCAAGAAGGAGGGGGGGCCTTTTACGAGCAGTACTTC. It codes for CASSQEGGGAFYEQYF.

V gene TRBV12-5 combines with J gene TRBJ1-2; a weak D match, TRBD1 (6 bases). The V and J ends lost 4 bases and 4 bases respectively, with 13 bases between them. Germline lookup yields CDR1 LGHNT and CDR2 FRNRAP. The CDR3 length is 14 residues. CDR3 nucleotides: TGTGCTAGTGGTTCCCACAGGGCTTTCTATGGCTACACCTTC. It specifies CASGSHRAFYGYTF. Looking up the rest from reference TRBV12-5 and TRBJ1-2 gives the full variable domain: DARVTQTPRHKVTEMGQEVTMRCQPILGHNTVFWYRQTMMQGLELLAYFRNRAPLDDSGMPKDRFSAEMPDATLATLKIQPSEPRDSAVYFCASGSHRAFYGYTFGSGTRLTVV.

This clonotype was seen a handful of times. The chain couples TRBV6-6 to TRBJ2-4; 7 bases match TRBD2. The end of the DNA aligns better with TRBJ2-7, so the J call may be wrong. Germline values: CDR1 MNHNY, CDR2 SVGAGI (reference sequence). The CDR3 runs to 14 residues. CDR3 amino acids: CASSYRGTTDEQYF. Written as DNA, the CDR3 is TGTGCCAGCAGTTACCGAGGGACTACCGACGAGCAGTACTTC.

The chain has TRBV12-3 or TRBV12-4 and TRBJ1-4; TRBD1 might be the D (5 bases). This CDR3 comprises 20 residues. Deletions cut 3 bases from V and 0 bases from J, with 23 bases between. Here the CDR3 DNA reads TGTGCCAGCAGTTTTGCCCCGGGACCTCGTCTAGAGGCAACTAATGAAAAACTGTTTTTT. Amino acid sequence: CASSFAPGPRLEATNEKLFF.

The chain carries TRBV10-3 and TRBJ1-1; D is perhaps TRBD1 (6 bases). This CDR3 is built from 17 residues. The germline V gene encodes CDR1 ENHRY and CDR2 SYGVKD. Deletions cut 3 bases from V and 4 bases from J, with 21 bases between. CDR3 DNA: TGTGCCATCAGTGACTTGATCCTCGGACAGAGATCCACTGAAGCTTTCTTT. Amino acid sequence: CAISDLILGQRSTEAFF.

The V and J genes are TRBV2 and TRBJ2-7, with a possible D match to TRBD1 (6 bases). CDR1 and CDR2 (germline): SNHLY, FYNNEI. The V end lost 8 bases, the J end lost 0 bases, and 14 bases lay between the germline ends. The CDR3 contains 14 residues. As DNA, the CDR3 is TGTGCCAGCTTCTCTCAGGGGACCTCCTACGAGCAGTACTTC. As protein: CASFSQGTSYEQYF.

This clonotype has a handful of counts. This chain links TRBV7-8 with TRBJ1-2, with TRBD1 as a possible D gene (5 bases). V lost 1 base, J lost 3 bases, and 12 bases lay in between. The CDR3 sequence is 15 residues long. CDR1 is SGHVS, CDR2 FQNEAQ, per germline. CDR3 in amino acids: CASSLGFQGDYGYTF. The CDR3 nucleotides read TGTGCCAGCAGCTTAGGGTTTCAAGGGGACTATGGCTACACCTTC.

The rearrangement links TRBV7-8 to TRBJ2-3; 11 nucleotides line up with TRBD2. Germline V CDR1 and CDR2: SGHVS, FQNEAQ. The CDR3 loop spans 16 amino acids. V shed 6 bases, J shed 2 bases, and the junction held 7 bases outside the gene matches. The CDR3 bases are TGTGCCAGCAGTAGTTTACTAGCGGGGGTCACAGATACGCAGTATTTT. This codes for CASSSLLAGVTDTQYF.

V is TRBV5-1 and J is TRBJ2-7; 15 bases align to TRBD2. Germline assignment: CDR1 SGHRS and CDR2 YFSETQ. The CDR3 covers 17 residues. V shed 4 bases and J 1 base; nucleotides not matched to a gene: 6. CDR3 nucleotide sequence: TGCGCCAGCAGCCGGGGACTAGCGGGGGGCCTTTCCTACGAGCAGTACTTC. The encoded protein is CASSRGLAGGLSYEQYF. Supplemented by reference TRBV5-1 and TRBJ2-7, the full variable domain reads KAGVTQTPRYLIKTRGQQVTLSCSPISGHRSVSWYQQTPGQGLQFLFEYFSETQRNKGNFPGRFSGRQFSNSRSEMNVSTLELGDSALYLCASSRGLAGGLSYEQYFGPGTRLTVT.

The chain is built from TRBV4-1 and TRBJ2-1; 7 nucleotides match TRBD1. Germline V CDR1 and CDR2: MGHRA, YSYEKL. V lost 1 base, J lost 3 bases, and 6 bases stayed unmatched. The length of the CDR3 is 16 residues. CDR3 coding DNA: TGCGCCAGCAGCCAAGTCAAGACAGGGAGCTACAATGAGCAGTTCTTC. The encoded protein is CASSQVKTGSYNEQFF.

The V and J genes are TRBV5-1 and TRBJ2-7, with D perhaps matching TRBD2 (6 bases). This CDR3 has 15 amino acids. V was clipped by 6 bases and J by 6 bases, with 22 bases between them. Germline values: CDR1 SGHRS, CDR2 YFSETQ. Written as DNA, the CDR3 is TGCGCCAGCACCCCAATGTCGGAGGGGACGGTCGAGCAGTACTTC. It encodes CASTPMSEGTVEQYF.

This chain connects TRBV7-3 to TRBJ1-6, with TRBD1 matching over 8 bases. The V and J ends lost 5 bases and 9 bases, in that order; junction bases with no gene match: 6. This CDR3 spans 14 amino acids. Germline CDR1 is SGHTA and CDR2 is FQGTGA. CDR3 sequence: CASSEGTGLSPLHF. The DNA for the CDR3 is TGTGCCAGCAGCGAAGGGACAGGCCTTTCACCCCTCCACTTT.